The source of this T cell receptor beta chain is a study of cytomegalovirus exposure and HLA in healthy donors. Study as a whole: Sequencing of 150 million to 200 million T cells in an earlier analysis found around 110 million unique TCR beta sequences.

At collection, donors were nominally healthy, but unrecorded immune exposures were probable. This PCR relied on a set of 60 Vbeta primers and 13 Jbeta primers. Clones were read by immunoSEQ multiplex PCR, and TCRdb kept only the in-frame ones, dropping some. The repertoire holds about 170,000 clones, with 70% to 90% as singletons. Germline V gene sequence: CDR1 MGHDK, CDR2 SYGVNS. The V gene end was trimmed by 6 bases and the J gene end by 0 bases; junction bases not matched to a gene: 6. The CDR3 loop spans 16 amino acids. This clone was recorded a few times. The antigen is unknown. Points from the study as a whole: A later analysis reportedly identified an Asian-associated ancestry cluster as carrying fewer N-insertions than the roughly 700-donor mean. Most TCR beta V segments were productive about 87% or about 30% of the time in an earlier analysis.

The origin of this receptor is a man between 18 and 35 years old in good health and CMV-seropositive. The chain combines TRBV25-1 with TRBJ1-4, with 8 bases fitting TRBD1. Sequenced input: PBMCs. DNA for the CDR3: TGTGCCAGCAGAGGCGACAGGGGCGCAACTAATGAAAAACTGTTTTTT. Translating gives CASRGDRGATNEKLFF.